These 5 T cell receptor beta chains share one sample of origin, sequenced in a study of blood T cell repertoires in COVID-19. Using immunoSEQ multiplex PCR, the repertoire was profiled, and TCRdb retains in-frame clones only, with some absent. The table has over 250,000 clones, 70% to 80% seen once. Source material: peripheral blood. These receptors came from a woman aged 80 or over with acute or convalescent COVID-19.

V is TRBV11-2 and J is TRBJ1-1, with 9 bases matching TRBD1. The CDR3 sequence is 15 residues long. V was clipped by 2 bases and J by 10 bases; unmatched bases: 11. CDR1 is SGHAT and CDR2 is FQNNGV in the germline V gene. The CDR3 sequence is CASSLKSGQGPVAFF. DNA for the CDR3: TGTGCCAGCAGCTTAAAATCGGGACAGGGTCCCGTAGCTTTCTTT.

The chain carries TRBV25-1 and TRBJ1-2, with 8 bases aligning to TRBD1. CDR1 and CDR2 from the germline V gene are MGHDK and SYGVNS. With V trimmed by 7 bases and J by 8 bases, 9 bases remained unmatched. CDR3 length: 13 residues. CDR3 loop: CASIGGTGGGYTF. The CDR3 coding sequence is TGTGCCAGCATCGGCGGCACAGGGGGAGGCTACACCTTC.

The CDR3 region is CASSLAGADTQYF. CDR3 sequence (DNA): TGTGCCAGCAGCTTGGCCGGGGCAGATACGCAGTATTTT. This sequence joins TRBV5-4 and TRBJ2-3; tentatively, D is TRBD2 (5 bases). The germline V and J ends were trimmed by 0 bases and 4 bases, with 6 bases remaining between them. The CDR3 has 13 amino acids. CDR1 is SGHNT, CDR2 YYREEE, per germline (reference sequence).

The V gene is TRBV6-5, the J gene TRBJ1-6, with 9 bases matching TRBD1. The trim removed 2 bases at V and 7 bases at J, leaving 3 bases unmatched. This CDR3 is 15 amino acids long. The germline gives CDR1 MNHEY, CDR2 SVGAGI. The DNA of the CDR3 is TGTGCCAGCAGTTACGATGGGACAGGGAATTCACCCCTCCACTTT. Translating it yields CASSYDGTGNSPLHF.

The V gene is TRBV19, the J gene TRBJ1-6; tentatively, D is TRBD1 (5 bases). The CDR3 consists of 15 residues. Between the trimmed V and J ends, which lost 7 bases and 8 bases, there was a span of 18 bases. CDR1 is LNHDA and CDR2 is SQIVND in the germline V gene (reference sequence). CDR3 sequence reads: CASTRFGGKDSPLHF. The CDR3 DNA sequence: TGTGCCAGTACCCGCTTTGGGGGGAAGGATTCACCCCTCCACTTT. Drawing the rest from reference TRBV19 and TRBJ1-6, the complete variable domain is DGGITQSPKYLFRKEGQNVTLSCEQNLNHDAMYWYRQDPGQGLRLIYYSQIVNDFQKGDIAEGYSVSREKKESFPLTVTSAQKNPTAFYLCASTRFGGKDSPLHFGNGTRLTVT.